This T cell receptor (beta chain) was found in a study of response to subunit inactivated influenza vaccine. Note on this clonotype: What it binds is unknown.

Study-level points and caveats: After each seasonal influenza vaccination, few new T cells are recruited, the authors suggested.

TCRdb re-analysed the RT-PCR reads in MiXCR, keeping a single row per CDR3 protein. The table shows about 570,000 distinct CDR3 sequences, with about 11% occurring only once. These data also formed part of another study, on T cells expressing NK-cell markers. That paper adds: Synthesis of TCR beta cDNA relied on 5'RACE template switching carrying UMIs. Just one sequenced donor of eight was HCMV-seronegative, while seven were seropositive.

Sequenced material: PBMCs from blood, taken on the day of vaccination. The clonotype comes from a man aged 50 to 60 who received an inactivated influenza vaccine.

The CDR3 DNA reads TGTGCCAGCAGCTTACGACAGGGGCTGAATGAGCAGTTCTTC. This sequence encodes CASSLRQGLNEQFF. The rearrangement uses TRBV7-9 and TRBJ2-1, with TRBD1 identical over 8 bases. The germline CDR1 and CDR2 sequences are SEHNR and FQNEAQ (reference sequence). V dropped 2 bases and J dropped 7; count of bases not matched to a gene: 4. The CDR3 is 14 residues long.